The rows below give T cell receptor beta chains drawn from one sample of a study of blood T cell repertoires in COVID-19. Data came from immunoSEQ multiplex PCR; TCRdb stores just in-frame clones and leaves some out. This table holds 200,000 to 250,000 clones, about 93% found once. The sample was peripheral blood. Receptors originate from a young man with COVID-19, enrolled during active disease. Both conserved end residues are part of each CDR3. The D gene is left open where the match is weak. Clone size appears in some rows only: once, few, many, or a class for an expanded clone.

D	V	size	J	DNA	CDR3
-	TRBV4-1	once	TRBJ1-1	TGCGCCAGCAGCGAAGTGGGGGGGGTTGAAGCTTTCTTT	CASSEVGGVEAFF
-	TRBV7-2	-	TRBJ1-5	TGTGCCAGCAGCCCTCGAAACAGGGCGCAGGGCCAGCCCCAGCATTTT	CASSPRNRAQGQPQHF
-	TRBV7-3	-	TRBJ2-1	TGTGCCAGCAGCTTGGCAAATTTGTTTGAGCAGTTCTTC	CASSLANLFEQFF
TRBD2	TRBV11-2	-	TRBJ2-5	TGTGCCAGCAGATTAGGGCGGGGCGGGGGGCTCCCTCGGGAGACCCAGTACTTC	CASRLGRGGGLPRETQYF
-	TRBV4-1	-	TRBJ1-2	TGCGCCAGCAGCCCTCGTTCCGGGATCGGTTATGGCTACACCTTC	CASSPRSGIGYGYTF
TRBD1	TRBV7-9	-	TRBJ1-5	TGTGCCAGCAGCAGAGCGGGAGGGACAGGCTATCAGCCCCAGCATTTT	CASSRAGGTGYQPQHF
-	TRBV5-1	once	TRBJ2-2	TGCGCCAGCAGCGCGAACAGGATGGAAACCGGGGAGCTGTTTTTT	CASSANRMETGELFF
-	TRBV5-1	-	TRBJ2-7	TGCGCCAGCAGGGGGGCAGTGAGCTCCTACGAGCAGTACTTC	CASRGAVSSYEQYF
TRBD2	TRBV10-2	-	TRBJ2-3	TGCGCCAGCAGTTGGACTAGCGGGGTTCGCACAGATACGCAGTATTTT	CASSWTSGVRTDTQYF
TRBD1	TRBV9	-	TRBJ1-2	TGTGCCAGCAGCGTAGGTCAGGGGGCGTATGGCTACACCTTC	CASSVGQGAYGYTF
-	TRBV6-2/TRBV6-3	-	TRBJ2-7	TGTGCCAGCAGTTACAACAGCGAGCAGTACTTC	CASSYNSEQYF
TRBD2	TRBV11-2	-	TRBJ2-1	TGTGCCAGCAGCGCATTGGGACTAGCGGGCCACAATGAGCAGTTCTTC	CASSALGLAGHNEQFF
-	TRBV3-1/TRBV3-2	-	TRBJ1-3	TGTGCCAGCGGGGCTCGAGTCCGTGGAAACACCATATATTTT	CASGARVRGNTIYF
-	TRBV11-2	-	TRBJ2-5	TGTGCCAGCAGCTTAAAGCCAGGGGCTGGAGAGACCCAGTACTTC	CASSLKPGAGETQYF
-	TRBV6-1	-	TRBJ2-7	TGTGCCAGCAGTGATACGGGGTACGAGCAGTACTTC	CASSDTGYEQYF
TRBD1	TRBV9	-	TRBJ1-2	TGTGCCAGCAGCGTAACCGGGACAGGGGAAGGCTACACCTTC	CASSVTGTGEGYTF
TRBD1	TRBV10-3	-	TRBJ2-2	TGTGCCATCAAGGTGGCAGTGGCAGGGGGCAACACCGGGGAGCTGTTTTTT	CAIKVAVAGGNTGELFF
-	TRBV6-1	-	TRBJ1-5	TGTGCCAGCAGTGAAGCGCAGGGTCAGCCCCAGCATTTT	CASSEAQGQPQHF
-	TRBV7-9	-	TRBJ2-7	TGTGCCAGCAGCCGGGGTCGGGACAACTCCTACGAGCAGTACTTC	CASSRGRDNSYEQYF
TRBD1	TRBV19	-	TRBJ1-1	TGTGCCAGTAGTAAACCCGGGACAGGGGGACCTGAAGCTTTCTTT	CASSKPGTGGPEAFF
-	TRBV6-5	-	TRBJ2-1	TGTGCCAGCAGCCACAGTTCAGGGCAGTTCTTC	CASSHSSGQFF
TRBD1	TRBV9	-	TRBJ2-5	TGTGCCAGCAGCGCCGGGACAGCCCAAGAGACCCAGTACTTC	CASSAGTAQETQYF
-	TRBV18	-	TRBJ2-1	TGTGCCAGCTCACCCACCAGGGGCAGCTCCTACAATGAGCAGTTCTTC	CASSPTRGSSYNEQFF
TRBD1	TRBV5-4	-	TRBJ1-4	TGTGCCAGCAGCACGCCGGACAGGGGGAATGAAAAACTGTTTTTT	CASSTPDRGNEKLFF
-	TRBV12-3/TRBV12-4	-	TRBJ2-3	TGTGCCAGCAAGGGGGACACAGATACGCAGTATTTT	CASKGDTDTQYF
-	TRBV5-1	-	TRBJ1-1	TGCGCCAGCAGCCAGGGCCGGGGGGAAGCTTTCTTT	CASSQGRGEAFF
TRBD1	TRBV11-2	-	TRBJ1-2	TGTGCCAGCAGCCTCGACAGGGGTAATGGCTACACCTTC	CASSLDRGNGYTF
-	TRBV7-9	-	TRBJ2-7	TGTGCCAGCAGCTTAGTCACGGAGCCCTACAAGTTGTACTTC	CASSLVTEPYKLYF
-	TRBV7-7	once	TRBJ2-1	TGTGCCAGCAGCCCCCGATCCAGCTCCTACAATGAGCAGTTCTTC	CASSPRSSSYNEQFF
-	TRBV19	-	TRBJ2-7	TGTGCCAGTAGTGAGGCAGCTATGCAAGTCTACGAGCAGTACTTC	CASSEAAMQVYEQYF
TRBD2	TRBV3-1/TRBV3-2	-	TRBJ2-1	TGTGCCAGCAGCCAAGATACGGGGGGACCTTACAATGAGCAGTTCTTC	CASSQDTGGPYNEQFF
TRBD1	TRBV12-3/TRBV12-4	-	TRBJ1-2	TGTGCCAGCAGTGCACAGGGGGCAGATGGCTACACCTTC	CASSAQGADGYTF
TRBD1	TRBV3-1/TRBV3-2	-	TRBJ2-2	TGTGCCAGCAGCGAAAACAACCTCGCACAGGGGGCCTGGGAGCTGTTTTTT	CASSENNLAQGAWELFF
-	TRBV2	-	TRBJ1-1	TGTGCCAGCAGTGAAGTAGAGAACACTGAAGCTTTCTTT	CASSEVENTEAFF
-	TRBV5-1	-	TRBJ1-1	TGCGCCAGCAGCCGGGGAGGGGGTCGGGCTGAAGCTTTCTTT	CASSRGGGRAEAFF
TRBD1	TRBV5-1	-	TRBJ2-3	TGCGCCAGCAGCCGGGGACAGGGGGAGGATACGCAGTATTTT	CASSRGQGEDTQYF
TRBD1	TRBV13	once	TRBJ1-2	TGTGCCAGCAGCCAGTCCCCCAGGGGGAATGGCTACACCTTC	CASSQSPRGNGYTF
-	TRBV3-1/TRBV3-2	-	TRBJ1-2	TGTGCCAGCAGCAACCAGGGCTCTGGCTACACCTTC	CASSNQGSGYTF
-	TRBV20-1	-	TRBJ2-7	TGCAGTGCTAGGCTTAGCCACGAGCAGTACTTC	CSARLSHEQYF
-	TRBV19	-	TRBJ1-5	TGTGCCAGTAGTATTATGGGAGACAATCAGCCCCAGCATTTT	CASSIMGDNQPQHF
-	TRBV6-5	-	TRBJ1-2	TGTGCCAGCACCTCTGACAGCAACTATGGCTACACCTTC	CASTSDSNYGYTF
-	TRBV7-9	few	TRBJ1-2	TGTGCCAGCAGCCAGAACGATAGAGCGCGTGGCTACACCTTC	CASSQNDRARGYTF
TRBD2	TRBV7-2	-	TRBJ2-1	TGTGCCAGCAGCTTAGCAGGAGCGGGGGGCGGCGGTGAGCAGTTCTTC	CASSLAGAGGGGEQFF
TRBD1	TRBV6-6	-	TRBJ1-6	TGTGCCAGCACCCAACCGGGACAGGGAAATTCACCCCTCCACTTT	CASTQPGQGNSPLHF
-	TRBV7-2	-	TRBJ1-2	TGTGCCAGCAGCTTGGGAGTCAGGAGGGGCTACACCTTC	CASSLGVRRGYTF
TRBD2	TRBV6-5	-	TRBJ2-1	TGTGCCAGCAGGGCTAGCGGGGGGTACAATGAGCAGTTCTTC	CASRASGGYNEQFF